Below, 14 T cell receptor beta chains from the same sample are listed, as sequenced in a study of OX40 agonist ivuxolimab in advanced cancers. Profiled with immunoSEQ multiplex PCR; TCRdb holds only in-frame clones, not every one. The sample gives about 76,000 clones, about 82% of which show up once; under 2% is in the top ten. The sequencing used CD4+ or CD8+ T cells sorted from blood, collected in a trial of the OX40 agonist ivuxolimab. Receptor source: an adult with an advanced solid tumor such as melanoma, head and neck, liver or kidney cancer.

The J gene is TRBJ1-6, the V gene TRBV5-1; D gene ambiguous. V was clipped by 5 bases and J by 10 bases, with 19 bases between them. This CDR3 spans 15 amino acids. Germline values: CDR1 SGHRS, CDR2 YFSETQ. The CDR3 here is CASSQSPGGYSPLHF. CDR3 sequence (DNA): TGCGCCAGCAGTCAATCTCCGGGAGGATACTCACCCCTCCACTTT.

The V gene is TRBV30, the J gene TRBJ1-4; TRBD1 is a possible D gene (5 bases). CDR1 is GTSNPN and CDR2 is SVGIG in the germline V gene (reference sequence). This CDR3 is 15 amino acids long. V was cut by 1 base and J by 7 bases, with 16 bases left in between. CDR3 nucleotide sequence: TGTGCCTGGAGTGACGGAGGACAATTAGGTGAAAAACTGTTTTTT. Its protein product is CAWSDGGQLGEKLFF.

J is TRBJ1-1 and V is TRBV6-6; 9 bases map to TRBD1. The V segment lost 7 bases and the J segment 4 bases; nucleotides outside the gene matches: 10. This CDR3 comprises 15 residues. Germline V gene lookup returns CDR1 MNHNY and CDR2 SVGAGI (reference sequence). The CDR3 reads CASTSKGTGFTEAFF. The DNA of the CDR3 is TGTGCCAGCACCTCCAAGGGGACAGGGTTCACTGAAGCTTTCTTT.

V usage is TRBV5-1 and J usage is TRBJ2-5; 8 nucleotides agree with TRBD1. Per germline, CDR1 SGHRS and CDR2 YFSETQ. This CDR3 has 15 residues. Unmatched junction bases numbered 7, after V lost 5 bases and J lost 1 base. The CDR3 DNA follows: TGCGCCAGCAGTTACTTGGGACAGGTCCAAGAGACCCAGTACTTC. Its protein is CASSYLGQVQETQYF.

CDR3 amino acids: CASSFGLSQFF. CDR3 nucleotide sequence: TGTGCCAGTAGTTTTGGACTCTCGCAGTTCTTC. The chain employs TRBV19 and TRBJ2-1; a possible D gene is TRBD2 (5 bases). Trimming pared 5 bases from V and 12 bases from J, leaving 11 bases between. The V gene's germline CDR1 is LNHDA and CDR2 SQIVND (reference sequence). This CDR3 region has 11 residues.

The chain combines TRBV11-3 with TRBJ2-1; TRBD2 agrees at 8 bases. This CDR3 is 13 amino acids long. V lost 7 bases to trimming and J lost 7 bases; unmatched junction nucleotides: 6. Germline CDR1 and CDR2: SGHNT and YENEEA. CDR3 DNA: TGTGCCAGCATGGGAAGCGGGAGTAATGAGCAGTTCTTC. The encoded protein is CASMGSGSNEQFF.

V usage is TRBV19 and J usage is TRBJ1-3; 8 nucleotides align to TRBD1. From germline, CDR1 is LNHDA and CDR2 SQIVND (reference sequence). CDR3 length: 16 residues. V shed 6 bases, J shed 3 bases, and the junction held 10 bases outside the gene matches. The CDR3 region is CASRLTLDRDGNTIYF. The CDR3 bases are TGTGCCAGTAGGCTGACTCTGGACAGGGATGGAAACACCATATATTTT.

In this sample, this clone turned up once. The rearrangement joins TRBV28 to TRBJ1-3, with D uncertain. Between the trimmed V and J ends, which lost 5 bases and 0 bases, there was a span of 17 bases. The CDR3 loop spans 17 amino acids. Germline loops: CDR1 MDHEN, CDR2 SYDVKM. The CDR3 protein is CASSIPLLGSSGNTIYF. The CDR3 nucleotides read TGTGCCAGCAGTATCCCCTTATTAGGGAGCTCTGGAAACACCATATATTTT.

The chain is built from TRBV6-1 and TRBJ2-7; 8 nucleotides line up with TRBD1. Germline lookup yields CDR1 MNHNS and CDR2 SASEGT. CDR3 length equals 12 residues. V shed 7 bases and J 2 bases; nucleotides not matched to a gene: 1. CDR3 loop: CASNRGTYEQYF. DNA of the CDR3: TGTGCCAGCAACAGGGGGACCTACGAGCAGTACTTC.

This chain links TRBV6-5 with TRBJ2-7; TRBD1 agrees at 8 bases. The CDR3 spans 15 residues. CDR1 and CDR2 from the germline V gene are MNHEY and SVGAGI. V dropped 7 bases and J dropped 2; count of bases not matched to a gene: 10. DNA for the CDR3: TGTGCCAGCACTAACTGGGACAGGACGACCTACGAGCAGTACTTC. It codes for CASTNWDRTTYEQYF.

This clone has just a few counts. The rearrangement joins TRBV5-5 to TRBJ2-3; TRBD1 might be the D (6 bases). The ends were cut back, 4 bases at V and 0 bases at J, with 15 bases in the middle. Per germline, CDR1 SGHKS and CDR2 YYEKEE (reference sequence). This CDR3 spans 16 amino acids. CDR3 bases: TGTGCCAGCAGCAGAGTACAGGGTAGTAGCACAGATACGCAGTATTTT. Its translation is CASSRVQGSSTDTQYF.

The chain has TRBV19 and TRBJ1-2; maybe TRBD1 (6 bases). Germline values: CDR1 LNHDA, CDR2 SQIVND (reference sequence). The CDR3 loop spans 14 amino acids. Trimming stripped 5 bases from V and 0 bases from J, with 10 bases between. In DNA form, the CDR3 reads TGTGCCAGTAGTCTGGACAGTACTAACTATGGCTACACCTTC. Residues: CASSLDSTNYGYTF.

The rearrangement links TRBV19 to TRBJ2-3, with 7 bases lining up with TRBD2. Germline V gene sequence: CDR1 LNHDA, CDR2 SQIVND (reference sequence). The ends lost 5 bases at V and 0 bases at J; junction bases unmatched: 8. The CDR3 has 16 amino acids. The DNA for the CDR3 is TGTGCCAGTAGTCCCCGTCGGGGGGTTAGCACAGATACGCAGTATTTT. Translation: CASSPRRGVSTDTQYF.

This clone has just one count. The V and J genes are TRBV28 and TRBJ2-2; 9 positions agree with TRBD2. The trim removed 7 bases at V and 4 bases at J, leaving 1 base unmatched. CDR1 is MDHEN and CDR2 is SYDVKM in the germline V gene. The CDR3 is 13 residues long. The CDR3 here is CASMTSGTGELFF. The CDR3 DNA reads TGTGCCAGCATGACTAGCGGCACCGGGGAGCTGTTTTTT.